This TCR beta chain was observed in a study of T cells in Graves' hyperthyroidism and ophthalmopathy. Trimming removed 2 bases from V and 7 bases from J, with 13 bases in between. The CDR3 is made up of 13 amino acids. The germline gives CDR1 SGHRS, CDR2 YFSETQ. This clonotype was counted between two and nine times. The investigators amplified TCR beta CDR3 regions from RNA transcripts. TCR CDR3 regions were first amplified by RT-PCR with HTBI primers. TCRdb used MiXCR to reprocess the multiplex PCR reads, holding one entry per CDR3 protein. The sample consists of roughly 510,000 distinct CDR3 sequences, around 43% of them appearing once.

This receptor was identified in an adult woman with Graves' disease, either hyperthyroidism or ophthalmopathy (not recorded which). The chain uses TRBV5-1 and TRBJ2-7; maybe TRBD2 (6 bases). Input material: peripheral blood or thyroid tissue (not recorded which). The CDR3 loop is CASSFPDGGEQYF. The CDR3 coding sequence is TGCGCCAGCAGCTTCCCGGACGGAGGGGAGCAGTACTTC.